The 27 T cell receptor beta chains below come from one sample, sequenced in a study of PD-1 blockade in classical Hodgkin lymphoma. Autologous stem cell transplantation was followed by relapse in every patient, and brentuximab vedotin exposure varied. CD4+ T cells were purified from thawed PBMCs by magnetic negative selection. Method: immunoSEQ multiplex PCR; TCRdb's copy keeps in-frame clones and lacks some. This repertoire shows some 26,000 clones, about four fifths found once; its top ten account for about 1.8%. The specimen comprised CD4+ T cells from blood, sampled at baseline. All receptors come from a human donor with classical Hodgkin lymphoma.

The chain uses TRBV2 and TRBJ2-2; D uncertain. The CDR3 covers 16 residues. From germline, CDR1 is SNHLY and CDR2 FYNNEI. V was trimmed by 4 bases and J by 1 base, leaving 13 bases between them. The CDR3 coding sequence is TGTGCCAGCAGTGTCAGTGGAGCTGAGAACACCGGGGAGCTGTTTTTT. Translating gives CASSVSGAENTGELFF. The variable domain in full, with the rest retrieved from reference TRBV2 and TRBJ2-2, is EPEVTQTPSHQVTQMGQEVILRCVPISNHLYFYWYRQILGQKVEFLVSFYNNEISEKSEIFDDQFSVERPDGSNFTLKIRSTKLEDSAMYFCASSVSGAENTGELFFGEGSRLTVL.

The chain recombines TRBV11-1 with TRBJ1-1; tentatively, D is TRBD1 (6 bases). The length of the CDR3 is 15 residues. Germline lookup yields CDR1 SGHAT and CDR2 FQDESV (reference sequence). The ends were cut back, 1 base at V and 0 bases at J, with 9 bases in the middle. For the CDR3, the DNA is TGTGCCAGCAGCTTAGTGCCAGGGGTGAACACTGAAGCTTTCTTT. This codes for CASSLVPGVNTEAFF.

This chain uses TRBV7-9 with TRBJ1-4, with D perhaps matching TRBD1 (6 bases). There are 16 residues in the CDR3. CDR1 is SEHNR, CDR2 FQNEAQ, per germline (reference sequence). Trimming stripped 5 bases from V and 6 bases from J, with 19 bases between. The CDR3: CASSHPIGGLDEKLFF. The CDR3 DNA sequence: TGTGCCAGCAGCCACCCCATAGGGGGGCTGGATGAAAAACTGTTTTTT.

For the CDR3, the DNA is TGTGCCAGCAGCTTGCCCCGGACAGGGCACGAAAAACTGTTTTTT. Translating it yields CASSLPRTGHEKLFF. The J gene is TRBJ1-4, the V gene TRBV5-6; TRBD1 agrees at 8 bases. V dropped 1 base and J dropped 8; count of bases not matched to a gene: 7. The CDR3 contains 15 residues. The V gene's germline CDR1 is SGHDT and CDR2 YYEEEE. Filled out from reference TRBV5-6 and TRBJ1-4, the complete variable domain reads DAGVTQSPTHLIKTRGQQVTLRCSPKSGHDTVSWYQQALGQGPQFIFQYYEEEERQRGNFPDRFSGHQFPNYSSELNVNALLLGDSALYLCASSLPRTGHEKLFFGSGTQLSVL.

This chain links TRBV28 with TRBJ1-2; D not resolved. In germline, CDR1 is MDHEN, CDR2 SYDVKM. This CDR3 comprises 11 residues. V gave up 11 bases and J gave up 3 bases, with 10 bases separating them. CDR3 region: CAGGRDYGYTF. The CDR3 coding sequence is TGTGCCGGAGGGAGGGACTATGGCTACACCTTC.

This clone was found a few times. The chain has TRBV18 and TRBJ1-6; 8 bases match TRBD1. The junction had 4 bases not matched to a gene; V was cut back by 3 bases and J by 9 bases. Germline assignment: CDR1 KGHSH and CDR2 LQKENI. This CDR3 is 14 amino acids long. In DNA, the CDR3 is TGTGCCAGCTCACCGACAGGGGAATCTTCACCCCTCCACTTT. This codes for CASSPTGESSPLHF.

The gene calls are TRBV19 and TRBJ1-2; D is perhaps TRBD1 (5 bases). Trimming removed 5 bases from V and 5 bases from J, with 18 bases in between. Germline-derived CDR1 and CDR2 are LNHDA and SQIVND (reference sequence). The CDR3 has 15 residues. The CDR3 sequence: CASSSSSGTTYGYTF. The CDR3 bases are TGTGCCAGTAGTTCATCGTCCGGGACGACTTATGGCTACACCTTC.

The rearrangement uses TRBV2 and TRBJ2-7; 8 nucleotides match TRBD2. The CDR3 is 14 residues long. Trimming cost V 5 bases and J 5 bases; bases outside gene matches: 8. Per germline, CDR1 SNHLY and CDR2 FYNNEI. The CDR3 is CASSQRGFADEQYF. The CDR3 region has the DNA TGTGCCAGCAGTCAGCGGGGGTTTGCGGACGAGCAGTACTTC. Full variable domain (outside the CDR3, taken from reference TRBV2 and TRBJ2-7): EPEVTQTPSHQVTQMGQEVILRCVPISNHLYFYWYRQILGQKVEFLVSFYNNEISEKSEIFDDQFSVERPDGSNFTLKIRSTKLEDSAMYFCASSQRGFADEQYFGPGTRLTVT.

This clone was observed a single time. This chain connects TRBV15 to TRBJ1-6; D gene unclear. CDR1 is LNHNV, CDR2 YYDKDF, per germline (reference sequence). There are 15 residues in the CDR3. Trimming left V 1 base short and J 5 bases short, with 9 bases between. The CDR3 here is CATSRASLHNSPLHF. The CDR3 DNA follows: TGTGCCACCAGCAGAGCTTCGCTCCATAATTCACCCCTCCACTTT.

The CDR3 nucleotides read TGTGCCAGCAGCTTGGATGGAAACACCATATATTTT. Translation: CASSLDGNTIYF. The chain uses TRBV7-6 and TRBJ1-3, with D uncertain. Trimming cost V 3 bases and J 3 bases, with 3 bases left between them. The CDR3 sequence is 12 residues long. Germline V gives CDR1 SGHVS, CDR2 FNYEAQ.

V usage is TRBV6-1 and J usage is TRBJ1-2; 10 bases line up with TRBD1. Germline CDR1 is MNHNS and CDR2 is SASEGT. The junction had 10 bases not matched to a gene; V was cut back by 7 bases and J by 8 bases. The CDR3 totals 14 residues. CDR3 loop: CASTVIMGQGGYTF. DNA for the CDR3: TGTGCCAGCACAGTGATAATGGGACAGGGGGGCTACACCTTC.

This sequence joins TRBV10-3 and TRBJ1-4, with 10 nucleotides matching TRBD1. The junction had 7 bases not matched to a gene; V was cut back by 10 bases and J by 8 bases. Germline assignment: CDR1 ENHRY and CDR2 SYGVKD. The CDR3 is 13 residues long. CDR3 nucleotides: TGTGCCACCAAAGACAGGGGGCAAGAAAAACTGTTTTTT. Encoded protein: CATKDRGQEKLFF.

V usage is TRBV19 and J usage is TRBJ2-5, with D tentatively TRBD1 (6 bases). V was shortened by 7 bases and J by 4 bases, with 19 bases between the two germline ends. In germline, CDR1 is LNHDA, CDR2 SQIVND (reference sequence). The CDR3 spans 15 residues. CDR3 amino acids: CASNLQGAGSETQYF. CDR3 DNA: TGTGCCAGTAACCTACAGGGAGCCGGCTCAGAGACCCAGTACTTC.

The chain employs TRBV19 and TRBJ2-5; D possibly uses TRBD1 or TRBD2 (5 bases each). V was cut by 9 bases and J by 2 bases, with 10 bases left in between. Per the germline V gene, CDR1 is LNHDA and CDR2 is SQIVND (reference sequence). The CDR3 covers 12 residues. CDR3 sequence (DNA): TGTGCCAGCGGGGCAGGGCAAGAGACCCAGTACTTC. Translation gives CASGAGQETQYF.

The chain uses TRBV7-3 and TRBJ2-5; 15 bases fit TRBD2. J lost 5 bases, V lost 5 bases, and 9 bases had no gene match. Germline V lookup: CDR1 SGHTA, CDR2 FQGTGA. This CDR3 is 17 amino acids long. The CDR3 DNA follows: TGTGCCAGCAGCAACCTGGGACTAGCGGGGGGACGGGAGACCCAGTACTTC. Translating gives CASSNLGLAGGRETQYF.

In this sample, this clone turned up a few times. V usage is TRBV18 and J usage is TRBJ1-6; D gene ambiguous. CDR1 is KGHSH, CDR2 LQKENI, per germline. The CDR3 runs 17 residues. V was pared by 2 bases and J by 0 bases, with 11 bases between. The CDR3 reads CASSPLAVSSYNSPLHF. Written as DNA, the CDR3 is TGTGCCAGCTCACCATTGGCAGTTAGCTCCTATAATTCACCCCTCCACTTT.

The J gene is TRBJ1-3, the V gene TRBV4-1; 7 bases are shared with TRBD1. The CDR3 extends over 15 amino acids. From germline, CDR1 is MGHRA and CDR2 YSYEKL. The trim removed 4 bases at V and 0 bases at J, leaving 3 bases unmatched. CDR3: CASSRGTASGNTIYF. In nucleotides, the CDR3 is TGCGCCAGCAGCCGAGGGACAGCCTCTGGAAACACCATATATTTT.

J is TRBJ2-7 and V is TRBV9, with TRBD1 matching 12 bases. Germline V gene lookup returns CDR1 SGDLS and CDR2 YYNGEE. The CDR3 contains 16 residues. With 2 bases clipped from V and 4 bases from J, the junction kept 7 bases outside the gene matches. CDR3 sequence reads: CASSVMPGQGAYEQYF. The CDR3 DNA reads TGTGCCAGCAGCGTGATGCCGGGACAGGGGGCGTACGAGCAGTACTTC.

V gene TRBV12-5 combines with J gene TRBJ1-1, with D unresolved. Between the trimmed V and J ends, which lost 5 bases and 1 base, there was a span of 11 bases. Germline lookup yields CDR1 LGHNT and CDR2 FRNRAP. CDR3 length: 14 amino acids. CDR3 in DNA: TGTGCTAGTGGTAGATTTATGGGGAACACTGAAGCTTTCTTT. Translating it yields CASGRFMGNTEAFF.

The rearrangement joins TRBV25-1 to TRBJ1-2; the D gene is possibly TRBD1 (5 bases). CDR1 is MGHDK and CDR2 is SYGVNS in the germline V gene. This CDR3 spans 14 amino acids. The V end was cut by 7 bases, the J end by 2 bases, with 14 bases between. CDR3 nucleotide sequence: TGTGCCAGCATCCCGGCAGGGAGGAACTATGGCTACACCTTC. Encoded protein: CASIPAGRNYGYTF.

The chain links TRBV4-2 to TRBJ2-5; possible D gene TRBD1, 5 bases. Germline loops: CDR1 LGHNA, CDR2 YNFKEQ. Trimming removed 3 bases at V and 5 bases at J, with 10 bases between. The CDR3 sequence is 13 residues long. The CDR3 region is CASSQAPGETQYF. The CDR3 nucleotides read TGTGCCAGCAGCCAGGCCCCAGGGGAGACCCAGTACTTC.

The chain uses TRBV7-3 and TRBJ2-2; 7 nucleotides align to TRBD1. CDR1 SGHTA and CDR2 FQGTGA come from the germline V gene. Unmatched junction bases numbered 4, after V lost 5 bases and J lost 4 bases. There are 14 residues in the CDR3. The CDR3 bases are TGTGCCAGCAGCAGGGGGCTGGGCACCGGGGAGCTGTTTTTT. It specifies CASSRGLGTGELFF.

This clone occurred once. V gene TRBV12-5 combines with J gene TRBJ2-5; D ambiguous. Germline V CDR1 and CDR2: LGHNT, FRNRAP. This CDR3 has 12 residues. V was cut by 4 bases and J by 5 bases, with 8 bases left in between. The CDR3, as DNA: TGTGCTAGTGGTTCCCGCCTGGAGACCCAGTACTTC. Translating it yields CASGSRLETQYF.

This chain joins TRBV11-2 and TRBJ2-7; D uncertain. Germline-derived CDR1 and CDR2 are SGHAT and FQNNGV. V was cut by 0 bases and J by 1 base, with 7 bases left in between. This CDR3 has 14 residues. The CDR3 reads CASSLDGRSYEQYF. CDR3 nucleotides: TGTGCCAGCAGCTTAGACGGGCGGTCCTACGAGCAGTACTTC.

V gene TRBV5-5 combines with J gene TRBJ2-3; tentatively, D is TRBD1 (7 bases). CDR1 is SGHKS and CDR2 is YYEKEE in the germline V gene (reference sequence). This CDR3 region has 16 residues. V was shortened by 4 bases and J by 3 bases, with 18 bases between the two germline ends. The CDR3: CASSRGTDLATDTQYF. The CDR3 bases are TGTGCCAGCAGCCGGGGGACAGATTTAGCGACAGATACGCAGTATTTT.

The chain joins TRBV13 to TRBJ2-1, with D hard to call. CDR3 length: 12 residues. The germline V gene encodes CDR1 PRHDT and CDR2 FYEKMQ (reference sequence). V gave up 0 bases and J gave up 14 bases, with 11 bases separating them. The CDR3 protein is CASSLGEAAKFF. CDR3 bases: TGTGCCAGCAGCTTAGGAGAGGCCGCGAAGTTCTTC.

The V call is TRBV6-1, the J call TRBJ2-7; TRBD1 aligns across 8 bases. Germline V lookup: CDR1 MNHNS, CDR2 SASEGT. The length of the CDR3 is 13 residues. V was clipped by 6 bases and J by 7 bases; unmatched bases: 8. CDR3 residues: CASRRTGLREQYF. CDR3 coding DNA: TGTGCCAGCAGAAGGACAGGGTTAAGAGAGCAGTACTTC.